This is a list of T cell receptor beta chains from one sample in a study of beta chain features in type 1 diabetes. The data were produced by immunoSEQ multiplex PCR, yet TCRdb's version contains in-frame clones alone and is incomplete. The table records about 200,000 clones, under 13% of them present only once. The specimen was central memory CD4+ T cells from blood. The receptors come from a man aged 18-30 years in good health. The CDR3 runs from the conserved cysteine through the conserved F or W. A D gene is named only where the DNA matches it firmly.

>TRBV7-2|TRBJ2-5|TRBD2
CASSPGRGETQYF
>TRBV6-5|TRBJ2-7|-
CASSYGQGTYEQYF
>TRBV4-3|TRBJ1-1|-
CASSPDRRNTEAFF
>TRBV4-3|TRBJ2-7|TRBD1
CASSPRWDRVYEQYF
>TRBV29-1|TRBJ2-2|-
CSVVKSGTGELFF
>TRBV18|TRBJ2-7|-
CASSKDGTYEQYF
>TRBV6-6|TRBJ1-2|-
CASSYSILDGYTF
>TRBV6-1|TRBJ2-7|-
CASSEARGSYRDEQYF
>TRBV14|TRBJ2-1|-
CASSQLGAVSYNEQFF
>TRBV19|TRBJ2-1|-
CASSIGSSGAYNEQFF
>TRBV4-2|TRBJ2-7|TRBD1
CASSHVPGQGLGEQYF
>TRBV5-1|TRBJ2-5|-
CASSWDRWETQYF
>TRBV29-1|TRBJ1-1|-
CSVQGGWGMNTEAFF
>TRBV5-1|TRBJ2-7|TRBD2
CASSSGLAGPYEQYF
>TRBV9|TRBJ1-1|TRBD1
CASSAFGGQGAEAFF
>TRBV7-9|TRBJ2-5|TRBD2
CASSRSGLVWETQYF
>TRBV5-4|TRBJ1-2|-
CASSEAGREAGYTF